This passage covers 9 T cell receptor beta chains from one sample sequenced in a study of blood T cell repertoires in COVID-19. Here immunoSEQ multiplex PCR was the method, and the copy in TCRdb shows in-frame clones only, minus some. Among about 140,000 clones, 86% were seen once, and the ten largest hold roughly 4%. Sequenced: PBMCs or T cells enriched from blood (not recorded which). The receptors come from a man between 50 and 59 years old who had recovered from COVID-19.

This clone was observed once. The rearrangement joins TRBV24-1 to TRBJ2-1; TRBD2 agrees at 10 bases. The CDR3 length is 18 residues. V was clipped by 2 bases and J by 4 bases; unmatched bases: 10. The germline V gene has CDR1 KGHDR and CDR2 SFDVKD. CDR3 sequence: CATSDSGGTSGIYNEQFF. CDR3 sequence (DNA): TGTGCCACCAGTGATTCCGGTGGAACTAGCGGGATATACAATGAGCAGTTCTTC.

V gene TRBV28 combines with J gene TRBJ1-2, with 9 bases that match TRBD1. The CDR3 has 14 amino acids. After removal of 4 bases from V and 9 bases from J, the junction contained 9 bases not matched to a gene. Germline V gene data show CDR1 as MDHEN and CDR2 as SYDVKM. The CDR3 loop reads CASSSLTGQGRYTF. The DNA for the CDR3 is TGTGCCAGCAGTTCACTCACAGGACAGGGGCGCTACACCTTC.

V gene TRBV11-2 combines with J gene TRBJ2-7; TRBD2 matches at 13 bases. The CDR3 covers 17 residues. Per the germline V gene, CDR1 is SGHAT and CDR2 is FQNNGV. After removal of 4 bases from V and 3 bases from J, the junction contained 9 bases not matched to a gene. The CDR3 region is CASSSPGLAGLSYEQYV. The CDR3 DNA reads TGTGCCAGCAGCTCACCGGGACTAGCGGGGTTGAGCTACGAGCAGTACGTC.

The count of this clone is one. The V gene is TRBV5-1, the J gene TRBJ1-1, with D possibly being TRBD1 (6 bases). The germline V gene encodes CDR1 SGHRS and CDR2 YFSETQ. The CDR3 is 15 residues long. V was clipped by 4 bases and J by 6 bases, with 19 bases between them. This chain's CDR3 is CASSPLTGYSSEAFF. Here the CDR3 DNA reads TGCGCCAGCAGCCCTCTCACAGGGTACTCTTCTGAAGCTTTCTTT.

The chain carries TRBV29-1 and TRBJ1-3; TRBD1 is a possible D gene (5 bases). Germline assignment: CDR1 SQVTM and CDR2 ANQGSEA. The CDR3 has 14 residues. Trimming took off 5 bases at V and 0 bases at J, with 11 bases between the two ends. The CDR3 region has the DNA TGCAGCGTTCAGGGCGACCGCTCTGGAAACACCATATATTTT. It is translated as CSVQGDRSGNTIYF.

Only a few counts were recorded for this clone. V and J are TRBV28 and TRBJ2-5, with a weak D call TRBD1 (6 bases). This CDR3 comprises 14 residues. CDR1 MDHEN and CDR2 SYDVKM come from the germline V gene. The V end was cut by 4 bases, the J end by 6 bases, with 15 bases between. The CDR3 DNA follows: TGTGCCAGCAGTTCCCAGACAGGCGGGCAGACCCAGTACTTC. Translation: CASSSQTGGQTQYF. The full variable domain, in which reference TRBV28 and TRBJ2-5 provide the parts outside the CDR3, is DVKVTQSSRYLVKRTGEKVFLECVQDMDHENMFWYRQDPGLGLRLIYFSYDVKMKEKGDIPEGYSVSREKKERFSLILESASTNQTSMYLCASSSQTGGQTQYFGPGTRLLVL.

The rearrangement joins TRBV11-2 to TRBJ2-5, with D maybe TRBD1 (5 bases). Germline V lookup: CDR1 SGHAT, CDR2 FQNNGV. This CDR3 is built from 15 residues. Trimming stripped 0 bases from V and 5 bases from J, with 13 bases between. The CDR3: CASSLDRARWETQYF. CDR3 coding DNA: TGTGCCAGCAGCTTAGACAGGGCTCGATGGGAGACCCAGTACTTC.

The chain joins TRBV4-3 to TRBJ1-1, with TRBD1 as a possible D gene (6 bases). Germline CDR1 reads LGHNA; CDR2 reads YSLEER. The V and J ends lost 5 bases and 0 bases respectively, with 10 bases between them. The CDR3 is made up of 14 amino acids. The CDR3 nucleotides read TGCGCCAGCAGCAAACAGGGTGTGAACACTGAAGCTTTCTTT. This gives the protein CASSKQGVNTEAFF.

The rearrangement joins TRBV2 to TRBJ1-2; TRBD1 agrees at 7 bases. CDR3 length: 14 amino acids. The V segment lost 6 bases and the J segment 5 bases; nucleotides outside the gene matches: 9. Germline lookup yields CDR1 SNHLY and CDR2 FYNNEI. The CDR3 DNA sequence: TGTGCCAGCAGGGGGACAGCAATCGGGTATGGCTACACCTTC. Translated, it gives CASRGTAIGYGYTF.